The rows below give T cell receptor beta chains drawn from one sample of a study of T cell changes during pregnancy in multiple sclerosis. The table came from immunoSEQ multiplex PCR; TCRdb's copy has only in-frame clones and leaves some out. The sample contains some 70,000 clones, roughly 88% of which appear only once. The source material was peripheral blood, sampled after pregnancy. These TCRs come from a female donor in good health, enrolled as a control in a pregnancy study. Both conserved end residues are part of each CDR3. The D gene is left open where the match is weak. Expanded clones get a size class; other rows say once, few or many, or leave the size out.

j_gene: TRBJ2-7; abundance: .; d_gene: TRBD2; v_gene: TRBV29-1; CDR3nt: TGCAGCGTTGAAATGGGGGGGTACGAGCAGTACTTC; CDR3aa: CSVEMGGYEQYF
j_gene: TRBJ1-4; abundance: once; d_gene: TRBD1; v_gene: TRBV6-5; CDR3nt: TGTGCCAGCAGGGACCCGGGACAGGGAGGGGAAAAACTGTTTTTT; CDR3aa: CASRDPGQGGEKLFF
j_gene: TRBJ1-6; abundance: .; d_gene: .; v_gene: TRBV9; CDR3nt: TGTGCCAGCACTTTAGGTGAGGGACCCCTCCACTTT; CDR3aa: CASTLGEGPLHF
j_gene: TRBJ1-5; abundance: .; d_gene: .; v_gene: TRBV9; CDR3nt: TGTGCCAGCAGCGTATGGGGAGCCGGTAGCAATCAGCCCCAGCATTTT; CDR3aa: CASSVWGAGSNQPQHF
j_gene: TRBJ2-7; abundance: .; d_gene: TRBD2; v_gene: TRBV7-9; CDR3nt: TGTGCCAGCAGCTTCGGACTAGCCTCCTACGAGCAGTACTTC; CDR3aa: CASSFGLASYEQYF
j_gene: TRBJ2-2; abundance: .; d_gene: TRBD2; v_gene: TRBV2; CDR3nt: TGTGCCAGCAGCGACGGTGGTAGCGGGAGGCCCGGGGAGCTGTTTTTT; CDR3aa: CASSDGGSGRPGELFF
j_gene: TRBJ1-6; abundance: once; d_gene: TRBD1; v_gene: TRBV30; CDR3nt: TGTGCCTGGAGTAGACAGGGGAATTCACCCCTCCACTTT; CDR3aa: CAWSRQGNSPLHF
j_gene: TRBJ2-7; abundance: once; d_gene: TRBD2; v_gene: TRBV25-1; CDR3nt: TGTGCCAGCAGTTTTAGCGGGTTCTCCTACGAGCAGTACTTC; CDR3aa: CASSFSGFSYEQYF
j_gene: TRBJ1-2; abundance: .; d_gene: TRBD1; v_gene: TRBV5-4; CDR3nt: TGTGCCAGCAGCTCCGACAGGGACTATGGCTACACCTTC; CDR3aa: CASSSDRDYGYTF
j_gene: TRBJ1-1; abundance: .; d_gene: .; v_gene: TRBV19; CDR3nt: TGTGCCAGTAGTCTAGAACGCACAGATAACACTGAAGCTTTCTTT; CDR3aa: CASSLERTDNTEAFF
j_gene: TRBJ2-2; abundance: .; d_gene: TRBD2; v_gene: TRBV5-1; CDR3nt: TGCGCCAGCAGCCGGGGCGCTAGCGGGATCGACACCGGGGAGCTGTTTTTT; CDR3aa: CASSRGASGIDTGELFF
j_gene: TRBJ1-2; abundance: few; d_gene: .; v_gene: TRBV9; CDR3nt: TGTGCCAGCAGCGTAGGTAGTGTCACTTCGGGCTATGGCTACACCTTC; CDR3aa: CASSVGSVTSGYGYTF
j_gene: TRBJ2-1; abundance: medium-sized; d_gene: TRBD1; v_gene: TRBV6-5; CDR3nt: TGTGCCAGCAGTTCAGGGGGCTATAGTGAGCAGTTCTTC; CDR3aa: CASSSGGYSEQFF
j_gene: TRBJ2-5; abundance: .; d_gene: TRBD2; v_gene: TRBV18; CDR3nt: TGTGCCAGCTCACCCCTCGGGGGGGGAGAGACCCAGTACTTC; CDR3aa: CASSPLGGGETQYF
j_gene: TRBJ1-1; abundance: few; d_gene: .; v_gene: TRBV30; CDR3nt: TGTGCCTGGACGGTTACAGCGGGGACTGAAGCTTTCTTT; CDR3aa: CAWTVTAGTEAFF
j_gene: TRBJ1-2; abundance: .; d_gene: TRBD1; v_gene: TRBV5-4; CDR3nt: TGTGCCAGCAGCGGTGACAGGGGGCTCGAGGGCTACACCTTC; CDR3aa: CASSGDRGLEGYTF
j_gene: TRBJ2-1; abundance: .; d_gene: TRBD2; v_gene: TRBV10-3; CDR3nt: TGTGCCATCAGTGAGTCCGGACTAGCCCATGAGCAGTTCTTC; CDR3aa: CAISESGLAHEQFF
j_gene: TRBJ1-2; abundance: .; d_gene: TRBD1; v_gene: TRBV4-1; CDR3nt: TGCGCCAGCAGCCAACAACAGGGGGCTGGCTACACCTTC; CDR3aa: CASSQQQGAGYTF
j_gene: TRBJ1-1; abundance: .; d_gene: .; v_gene: TRBV19; CDR3nt: TGTGCCAGTAGTCAGGGTCGGCACACTGAAGCTTTCTTT; CDR3aa: CASSQGRHTEAFF
j_gene: TRBJ1-2; abundance: .; d_gene: .; v_gene: TRBV9; CDR3nt: TGTGCCAGCAGCTTCACTCAGGGAACGGGGGTCTATGGCTACACCTTC; CDR3aa: CASSFTQGTGVYGYTF
j_gene: TRBJ2-7; abundance: .; d_gene: .; v_gene: TRBV18; CDR3nt: TGTGCCAGCTCAACAATGACAGGGGGCCTAGCGGGAGCGAGCGAGCAGTACTTC; CDR3aa: CASSTMTGGLAGASEQYF
j_gene: TRBJ1-2; abundance: .; d_gene: TRBD1; v_gene: TRBV5-1; CDR3nt: TGCGCCAGCAGCCCCTTCGACAGGGATAACTATGGCTACACCTTC; CDR3aa: CASSPFDRDNYGYTF
j_gene: TRBJ2-5; abundance: .; d_gene: TRBD2; v_gene: TRBV11-2; CDR3nt: TGTGCCAGCAGCTTAGGCGGGGGTTACCAAGAGACCCAGTACTTC; CDR3aa: CASSLGGGYQETQYF
j_gene: TRBJ1-1; abundance: .; d_gene: .; v_gene: TRBV6-4; CDR3nt: TGTGCCAGCAGCAGGGGCGGGGGTATGGCTGAAGCTTTCTTT; CDR3aa: CASSRGGGMAEAFF
j_gene: TRBJ1-1; abundance: .; d_gene: TRBD1; v_gene: TRBV6-1; CDR3nt: TGTGCCAGCAGTGGGACAGGGCGTACTGAAGCTTTCTTT; CDR3aa: CASSGTGRTEAFF
j_gene: TRBJ2-7; abundance: .; d_gene: TRBD2; v_gene: TRBV13; CDR3nt: TGTGCCAGCACCCCGAAGGAGGGGCTAGCGGGAAGATACGAGCAGTACTTC; CDR3aa: CASTPKEGLAGRYEQYF
j_gene: TRBJ2-5; abundance: .; d_gene: TRBD1; v_gene: TRBV29-1; CDR3nt: TGCAGCGTTCTACGTGCCGGGACAGAAGAGACCCAGTACTTC; CDR3aa: CSVLRAGTEETQYF
j_gene: TRBJ1-1; abundance: .; d_gene: TRBD1; v_gene: TRBV14; CDR3nt: TGTGCCAGCAGCCAAAGGACAGGGCCAAACACTGAAGCTTTCTTT; CDR3aa: CASSQRTGPNTEAFF
j_gene: TRBJ2-7; abundance: once; d_gene: TRBD1; v_gene: TRBV7-9; CDR3nt: TGTGCCAGCAGCCATCCCAACCACAGGGGGGCCTACGAGCAGTACTTC; CDR3aa: CASSHPNHRGAYEQYF
j_gene: TRBJ2-3; abundance: .; d_gene: TRBD2; v_gene: TRBV19; CDR3nt: TGTGCCAGTAGTGGTCTAGCGGCTAGCACAGATACGCAGTATTTT; CDR3aa: CASSGLAASTDTQYF
j_gene: TRBJ2-1; abundance: .; d_gene: TRBD2; v_gene: TRBV6-5; CDR3nt: TGTGCCAGCAGTCCCACGGGGGGGCCCTACAATGAGCAGTTCTTC; CDR3aa: CASSPTGGPYNEQFF